The 21 T cell receptor beta chains given below trace back to one sample, sequenced in a study of CXCR3-negative and CXCR3-positive naive CD8 T cells. Study results and caveats: The TRB CDR3s that CXCR3-positive naive cells carried were more hydrophobic than those of CXCR3-negative naive cells.

Each TRB cDNA library was prepared by 5' RACE (with UMI labels). TCRdb reprocessed the 5' RACE reads; each CDR3 protein has one entry and no DNA is given. This repertoire includes some 85,000 distinct CDR3 sequences. Which antigens these TCRs recognize remains unknown. The source material was naive CXCR3+ CD8+ T cells from blood. Subset denoted: CD45RO-CCR7+CD27+CD95- naive CD8+ T cells expressing CXCR3 (TNR3+). The receptors were sampled from a human donor in good health. Some clones in this sample may be carry-over from other donors' samples.

The rearrangement joins TRBV12-3 or TRBV12-4 to TRBJ2-3; the D gene TCRdb calls, TRBD2, cannot be checked with no DNA. This CDR3 contains 16 residues. The CDR3 here is CASSFLMGQSTDTQYF.

The V call is TRBV7-8, the J call TRBJ2-5; TCRdb selects TRBD2, and the lack of DNA leaves this call unchecked. Germline values: CDR1 SGHVS, CDR2 FQNEAQ. The CDR3 loop spans 12 amino acids. The CDR3 spells CASSEGRETQYF. The full variable domain, completed using reference TRBV7-8 and TRBJ2-5, is GAGVSQSPRYKVAKRGQDVALRCDPISGHVSLFWYQQALGQGPEFLTYFQNEAQLDKSGLPSDRFFAERPEGSVSTLKIQRTQQEDSAVYLCASSEGRETQYFGPGTRLLVL.

The V call is TRBV12-3 or TRBV12-4, the J call TRBJ2-2; TCRdb reports TRBD2, a call that lacks DNA to check it against. The CDR3 is 16 residues long. CDR3 sequence reads: CATALREGAGTGELFF.

The chain recombines TRBV10-3 with TRBJ2-7. Germline assignment: CDR1 ENHRY and CDR2 SYGVKD. The CDR3 is 14 residues long. The CDR3: CPISESGRTYEQYF.

The chain links TRBV12-3 or TRBV12-4 to TRBJ2-2; TCRdb calls TRBD1, which cannot be checked without DNA. The CDR3 length is 17 residues. The CDR3 protein is CASDGGDSPDTGGELFF.

CDR3 sequence: CASSVSGPGSQTQYF. The chain carries TRBV2 and TRBJ2-5; TCRdb lists TRBD1, though no DNA is available to test this call. Per germline, CDR1 SNHLY and CDR2 FYNNEI. The CDR3 contains 15 residues.

The rearrangement joins TRBV2 to TRBJ2-3; TCRdb outputs TRBD2, but without DNA this stays unchecked. Germline CDR1 and CDR2: SNHLY and FYNNEI. The length of the CDR3 is 12 residues. The CDR3 sequence: CASTERENTQYF.

This rearrangement joins TRBV10-3 to TRBJ2-7. CDR1 and CDR2 from the germline V gene are ENHRY and SYGVKD. The CDR3 has 11 residues. The CDR3 reads CAISSDYEQYF.

CDR3 amino acids: CASSESWAPRGNQPQHF. The rearrangement uses TRBV6-1 and TRBJ1-5. The germline V gene has CDR1 MNHNS and CDR2 SASEGT. The CDR3 has 17 amino acids.

The chain joins TRBV5-1 to TRBJ2-7. This CDR3 has 13 residues. Germline CDR1 and CDR2: SGHRS and YFSETQ. CDR3 region: CASSLASPYEQYF.

The V call is TRBV23-1, the J call TRBJ2-7; TCRdb returns TRBD1, unconfirmable since there is no DNA. TRBV23-1 is an ORF for which the function is uncertain. This CDR3 spans 16 amino acids. CDR3 amino acids: CASRLRQGADVWEQYF.

The chain carries TRBV28 and TRBJ1-1; with no DNA, the TCRdb D assignment of TRBD1 cannot be verified. The germline CDR1 and CDR2 sequences are MDHEN and SYDVKM. The CDR3 length is 17 residues. The CDR3 region is CASSERGDRRMNTEAFF.

The V and J genes are TRBV6-2 or TRBV6-3 and TRBJ1-5; TCRdb selects TRBD1, and the lack of DNA leaves this call unchecked. The CDR3 length is 14 residues. CDR1 and CDR2 (germline): MNHEY, SVGEGT. The CDR3 loop is CASSTGVSNQPQHF.

The chain carries TRBV7-6 and TRBJ2-7; TCRdb lists TRBD2, though no DNA is available to test this call. The CDR3 sequence is 15 residues long. Germline-derived CDR1 and CDR2 are SGHVS and FNYEAQ. This chain's CDR3 is CASSVGMAPTYEQYF. Complete variable domain (other parts from reference TRBV7-6 and TRBJ2-7): GAGVSQSPRYKVTKRGQDVALRCDPISGHVSLYWYRQALGQGPEFLTYFNYEAQQDKSGLPNDRFSAERPEGSISTLTIQRTEQRDSAMYRCASSVGMAPTYEQYFGPGTRLTVT.

The CDR3: CASSQQGGPTDTQYF. The V call is TRBV5-1, the J call TRBJ2-3; without DNA, the TCRdb call of TRBD1 cannot be checked. Germline CDR1 is SGHRS and CDR2 is YFSETQ. The CDR3 has 15 amino acids.

The rearrangement joins TRBV29-1 to TRBJ2-7; absent DNA, TCRdb's TRBD1 call cannot be checked. The CDR3 has 13 amino acids. CDR1 is SQVTM and CDR2 is ANQGSEA in the germline V gene. The CDR3 protein is CSVVWDQSYEQYF.

The chain carries TRBV7-9 and TRBJ2-1; TCRdb selects TRBD1, and the lack of DNA leaves this call unchecked. In germline, CDR1 is SEHNR, CDR2 FQNEAQ (reference sequence). CDR3 length equals 13 residues. Here the CDR3 reads CASSPQTGPEQFF.

J is TRBJ1-1 and V is TRBV28; absent DNA, TCRdb's TRBD1 call cannot be checked. The CDR3 consists of 13 residues. CDR1 is MDHEN, CDR2 SYDVKM, per germline. The CDR3: CASSPPGNTEAFF.

The CDR3 reads CASSQQALYEQYF. The rearrangement joins TRBV28 to TRBJ2-7; TCRdb reports TRBD2, a call that lacks DNA to check it against. This CDR3 is 13 amino acids long. From germline, CDR1 is MDHEN and CDR2 SYDVKM.

V and J are TRBV18 and TRBJ2-1; lacking DNA, the TRBD1 call made by TCRdb goes unchecked. The germline V gene encodes CDR1 KGHSH and CDR2 LQKENI. This CDR3 has 13 residues. This CDR3 reads CASSGTGDNEQFF.

The chain links TRBV28 to TRBJ2-6; lacking DNA, the TRBD1 call made by TCRdb goes unchecked. The germline V gene has CDR1 MDHEN and CDR2 SYDVKM. The CDR3 extends over 17 amino acids. CDR3 protein: CASRRPGQGSGANVLTF.